This T cell receptor beta chain was retrieved from a study of vaccination effects on CD4 cells after COVID-19. Measured with immunoSEQ multiplex PCR; TCRdb has only the in-frame clones, and not every one. This table has under 80,000 clones, roughly 73% appearing once. The germline V and J ends were trimmed by 5 bases and 4 bases, with 6 bases remaining between them. Germline values: CDR1 SGHDN, CDR2 FVKESK. The CDR3 totals 12 residues. Before any sequencing was done, the ViraFEST assay used viral peptide pools to expand antigen-specific CD4+ T cells. Isolation of CD4+ T cells took place after nine to ten days of culture. Participants each got two BNT162b2 or mRNA-1273 vaccine doses. For this clone: Its antigen is as yet unknown.

The receptor was isolated from a human donor who received a COVID-19 vaccine. The sample here was CD4+ T cells from PBMCs cultured with HCoV-229E spike peptides, taken after COVID-19 vaccination. The V gene is TRBV14, the J gene TRBJ1-5, with D maybe TRBD1 (5 bases). CDR3 sequence reads: CASSRGNQPQHF. The CDR3 region has the DNA TGTGCCAGCAGCAGGGGTAATCAGCCCCAGCATTTT.